This T cell receptor beta chain was recorded in a study of response to subunit inactivated influenza vaccine. TCRdb fed the RT-PCR reads into MiXCR, producing one record per CDR3 protein. The top ten hold about 40% of the sample, which has 170,000 or so distinct CDR3 sequences, 9.5% to 12% seen once. The CDR3 has 13 amino acids. Germline loops: CDR1 SQVTM, CDR2 ANQGSEA. With 3 bases clipped from V and 7 bases from J, the junction kept 8 bases outside the gene matches. A note on this clonotype: What it binds is unknown.

Study results and caveats: With each seasonal influenza vaccination, the authors suggested, few new T cells are recruited.

The chain is built from TRBV29-1 and TRBJ2-5; 7 bases match TRBD2. Here the sequenced sample was CD8+ T cells sorted from PBMCs, taken about 23 months after vaccination. The origin of this receptor is a man aged 45 to 75 who received an inactivated influenza vaccine. CDR3 DNA: TGCAGCGTTGATCAGCGGGGCCCGGGGACCCAGTACTTC. It translates to CSVDQRGPGTQYF.